The 19 T cell receptor beta chains below were found in one sample sequenced in a study of T cell responses to AZD1222 COVID-19 vaccine. TCRdb keeps only in-frame clones here, not all; method: immunoSEQ multiplex PCR. The repertoire consists of 90,000 to 150,000 clones, with about nine tenths occurring once and the leading ten covering about 4.9%. Material: peripheral blood, obtained on day 0 of AZD1222 vaccination. All receptors derive from an adult in good health.

In this sample, this clone turned up once. The rearrangement links TRBV11-2 to TRBJ1-3; 7 nucleotides line up with TRBD1. Per the germline V gene, CDR1 is SGHAT and CDR2 is FQNNGV. The CDR3 contains 18 residues. Trimming cost V 2 bases and J 0 bases; bases outside gene matches: 10. The CDR3 coding sequence is TGTGCCAGCAGCTTACACCCAGGGGGGGGCAGCTCTGGAAACACCATATATTTT. This translates into CASSLHPGGGSSGNTIYF.

The rearrangement joins TRBV12-3 or TRBV12-4 to TRBJ1-1, with a weak D call TRBD1 (5 bases). The CDR3 contains 13 residues. V was clipped by 1 base and J by 4 bases, with 7 bases between them. CDR3 in DNA: TGTGCCAGCAGTTTAGTTGGGGGCACTGAAGCTTTCTTT. It codes for CASSLVGGTEAFF.

The chain combines TRBV5-3 with TRBJ2-2; TRBD1 agrees at 7 bases. TRBV5-3 counts as an open reading frame of uncertain function. V was pared by 4 bases and J by 4 bases, with 7 bases of the junction left unmatched. The CDR3 extends over 15 amino acids. The CDR3: CARSQTGSATGELFF. CDR3 sequence (DNA): TGTGCCAGAAGCCAGACAGGGTCGGCCACCGGGGAGCTGTTTTTT.

The J gene is TRBJ2-1, the V gene TRBV7-3; 7 bases map to TRBD1. The CDR3 covers 16 residues. Looked up from germline, CDR1 is SGHTA and CDR2 is FQGTGA. The junction had 7 bases not matched to a gene; V was cut back by 5 bases and J by 0 bases. Here the CDR3 reads CASSRGQQSSYNEQFF. Here the CDR3 DNA reads TGTGCCAGCAGCCGGGGACAGCAAAGCTCCTACAATGAGCAGTTCTTC.

The chain has TRBV5-1 and TRBJ1-1, with a tentative D call TRBD1 (6 bases). Trimming shortened V by 3 bases and J by 3 bases, and 15 bases separated the two germline ends. Germline V gene lookup returns CDR1 SGHRS and CDR2 YFSETQ. The CDR3 is made up of 15 amino acids. CDR3 in amino acids: CASSSTGLGDTEAFF. The CDR3, as DNA: TGCGCCAGCAGCTCCACAGGGTTGGGGGACACTGAAGCTTTCTTT.

This chain uses TRBV28 with TRBJ1-2, with unresolved D. The ends were cut back, 6 bases at V and 0 bases at J, with 14 bases in the middle. Germline V gene sequence: CDR1 MDHEN, CDR2 SYDVKM. CDR3 size: 15 residues. The CDR3, as DNA: TGTGCCAGCAGCGCCTTAGGGAGCACTAACTATGGCTACACCTTC. Amino acids: CASSALGSTNYGYTF.

The chain is built from TRBV28 and TRBJ1-4; D gene unclear. This CDR3 is 16 amino acids long. CDR1 is MDHEN and CDR2 is SYDVKM in the germline V gene. Between the trimmed V and J ends, which lost 5 bases and 3 bases, there was a span of 16 bases. CDR3 nucleotide sequence: TGTGCCAGCAGTCCTCAAGACCGTGAAGCTAATGAAAAACTGTTTTTT. Its translation: CASSPQDREANEKLFF.

The rearrangement links TRBV4-1 to TRBJ1-1; maybe TRBD1 (6 bases). Germline V gene sequence: CDR1 MGHRA, CDR2 YSYEKL. The CDR3 covers 15 residues. Trimming took off 0 bases at V and 5 bases at J, with 13 bases between the two ends. CDR3 coding DNA: TGCGCCAGCAGCCAAGATTTGGGGGGGCGGACTGAAGCTTTCTTT. Its protein is CASSQDLGGRTEAFF.

The chain uses TRBV28 and TRBJ1-4; D not resolved. From germline, CDR1 is MDHEN and CDR2 SYDVKM. Deletions cut 7 bases from V and 0 bases from J, with 21 bases between. The CDR3 is 18 amino acids. The CDR3 loop reads CASTATTDRGTTNEKLFF. The CDR3 DNA sequence: TGTGCCAGCACAGCGACTACAGACCGGGGTACAACTAATGAAAAACTGTTTTTT. The entire variable domain, with the rest obtained from reference TRBV28 and TRBJ1-4, is as follows: DVKVTQSSRYLVKRTGEKVFLECVQDMDHENMFWYRQDPGLGLRLIYFSYDVKMKEKGDIPEGYSVSREKKERFSLILESASTNQTSMYLCASTATTDRGTTNEKLFFGSGTQLSVL.

The chain links TRBV27 to TRBJ2-5; possible D gene TRBD2, 5 bases. From germline, CDR1 is MNHEY and CDR2 SMNVEV (reference sequence). The V end was cut by 10 bases, the J end by 4 bases, with 19 bases between. This CDR3 has 14 amino acids. CDR3 nucleotides: TGTGCCATGCGGGTGGATGGCTGTCCAGAGACCCAGTACTTC. Encoded protein: CAMRVDGCPETQYF.

V is TRBV28 and J is TRBJ1-2; the D is unclear. CDR1 is MDHEN, CDR2 SYDVKM, per germline. V was cut by 5 bases and J by 6 bases, with 19 bases left in between. CDR3 size: 15 residues. CDR3 nucleotides: TGTGCCAGCAGTCCCCCGAAAGGGAACCTGCATGGCTACACCTTC. Protein product: CASSPPKGNLHGYTF.

V and J are TRBV7-3 and TRBJ2-3, with TRBD1 matching 12 bases. This CDR3 comprises 14 residues. The germline V gene encodes CDR1 SGHTA and CDR2 FQGTGA. The J segment lost 11 bases and the V segment lost 5 bases, leaving 8 bases of the junction unmatched. The CDR3 DNA is TGTGCCAGCAGCCCCTCCGGGACAGGGGGCGGGCAGTATTTT. Protein sequence: CASSPSGTGGGQYF. Together with reference TRBV7-3 and TRBJ2-3, the CDR3 gives the full variable domain: GAGVSQTPSNKVTEKGKYVELRCDPISGHTALYWYRQSLGQGPEFLIYFQGTGAADDSGLPNDRFFAVRPEGSVSTLKIQRTERGDSAVYLCASSPSGTGGGQYFGPGTRLTVL.

This clone has a count of ten or more. The chain uses TRBV7-9 and TRBJ2-2; possibly TRBD2 for D (5 bases). Germline V gives CDR1 SEHNR, CDR2 FQNEAQ (reference sequence). V was shortened by 4 bases and J by 5 bases, with 11 bases between the two germline ends. The length of the CDR3 is 14 residues. DNA of the CDR3: TGTGCCAGCAGCTCGGGGTGGGGAACCGGGGAGCTGTTTTTT. Translated: CASSSGWGTGELFF.

The chain combines TRBV19 with TRBJ1-5; D perhaps matches TRBD1 (6 bases). Trimming stripped 9 bases from V and 2 bases from J, with 14 bases between. The CDR3 spans 14 residues. The V gene's germline CDR1 is LNHDA and CDR2 SQIVND (reference sequence). The CDR3: CASAGVGGNQPQHF. The CDR3 DNA sequence: TGTGCCAGCGCAGGGGTTGGAGGCAATCAGCCCCAGCATTTT.

A single count supports this clone. The CDR3 loop reads CASSEQSNQPQHF. CDR3 DNA: TGTGCCAGCAGTGAACAGAGCAATCAGCCCCAGCATTTT. V usage is TRBV6-1 and J usage is TRBJ1-5; D is unresolved. Trimming removed 2 bases from V and 1 base from J, with 3 bases in between. This CDR3 has 13 amino acids. Germline loops: CDR1 MNHNS, CDR2 SASEGT.

The V call is TRBV4-1, the J call TRBJ1-2; 9 positions agree with TRBD1. J was trimmed by 6 bases and V by 2 bases; bases with no gene match: 1. Germline CDR1 is MGHRA and CDR2 is YSYEKL. CDR3 length: 13 amino acids. CDR3 sequence (DNA): TGCGCCAGCAGCCAACGACAGGGGGATGGCTACACCTTC. Amino acid sequence: CASSQRQGDGYTF.

This rearrangement joins TRBV5-4 to TRBJ2-1; D remains ambiguous. The germline V and J ends were trimmed by 0 bases and 0 bases, with 7 bases remaining between them. The CDR3 is 15 residues long. CDR1 and CDR2 (germline): SGHNT, YYREEE (reference sequence). CDR3 in DNA: TGTGCCAGCAGCTTGGGGTATCTCTCCTACAATGAGCAGTTCTTC. This translates into CASSLGYLSYNEQFF.

The chain uses TRBV27 and TRBJ2-3, with 9 bases matching TRBD2. The V and J ends lost 1 base and 1 base, in that order; junction bases with no gene match: 3. Germline CDR1 reads MNHEY; CDR2 reads SMNVEV (reference sequence). The CDR3 is 16 amino acids. The CDR3 DNA reads as TGTGCCAGCAGTTTATTTGCTAGCGGGGGCACAGATACGCAGTATTTT. Encoded protein: CASSLFASGGTDTQYF.

The CDR3 sequence is CASSQVAGGQYF. CDR3 bases: TGCGCCAGCAGCCAAGTGGCGGGGGGGCAGTATTTT. This chain connects TRBV4-1 to TRBJ2-3, with TRBD2 matching 8 bases. J was trimmed by 11 bases and V by 1 base; bases with no gene match: 2. Germline CDR1 and CDR2: MGHRA and YSYEKL. The CDR3 is made up of 12 amino acids.